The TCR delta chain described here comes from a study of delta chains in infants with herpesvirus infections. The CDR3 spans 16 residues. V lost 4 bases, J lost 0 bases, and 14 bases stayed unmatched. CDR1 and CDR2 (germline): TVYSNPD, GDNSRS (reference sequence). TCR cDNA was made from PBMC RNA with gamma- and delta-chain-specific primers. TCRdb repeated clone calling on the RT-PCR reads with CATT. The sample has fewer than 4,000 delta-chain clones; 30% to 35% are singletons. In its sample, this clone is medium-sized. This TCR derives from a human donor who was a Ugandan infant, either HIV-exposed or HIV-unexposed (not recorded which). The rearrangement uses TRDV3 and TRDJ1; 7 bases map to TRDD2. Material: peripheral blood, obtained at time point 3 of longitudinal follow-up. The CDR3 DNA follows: TGTGCCTCCGCCTTTCCTACGCGGCCTTACACCGATAAACTCATCTTT. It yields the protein CASAFPTRPYTDKLIF.